The clone carrying this T cell receptor (beta chain) showed up many times. Its matching antigen is unknown. CDR3 length: 13 amino acids. V was pared by 5 bases and J by 1 base, with 9 bases between. PBMCs were sourced from more than 9 ml fresh peripheral blood. This entry comes from a study of T cells in Graves' hyperthyroidism and ophthalmopathy. Findings and caveats of the study: Stable hyperthyroidism and ophthalmopathy were separated using 13 V-J signatures.

Amplified TCR beta CDR3 regions came from RNA transcripts. Primed by the HTBI set, a first-round RT-PCR was run on the TCR CDR3. TCRdb processed the multiplex PCR reads anew with MiXCR; each CDR3 protein has one entry. The repertoire holds 300,000 to 500,000 distinct CDR3 sequences, with around 15% as singletons. The sequence was obtained from a man aged 45-60 years with Graves' ophthalmopathy. Sequenced input: blood. The chain joins TRBV12-3 or TRBV12-4 to TRBJ2-7, with no clear D. CDR3 region: CASSVDESYEQYF. CDR3 DNA: TGTGCCAGCAGTGTGGACGAATCCTACGAGCAGTACTTC.